These 30 T cell receptor beta chains share one sample of origin, sequenced in a study of response to subunit inactivated influenza vaccine. TCRdb called the RT-PCR reads again in MiXCR, with one record for every CDR3 protein. Of a few hundred thousand distinct CDR3 sequences listed, 14% are singletons. The sequences come from PBMCs from blood, collected 11 to 12 days after vaccination. These receptors all come from a middle-aged man who received an inactivated influenza vaccine.

There are many counts of this clonotype. The genes are TRBV12-3 or TRBV12-4 and TRBJ1-1, with a weak D call TRBD1 (5 bases). V lost 5 bases and J lost 4, with 14 bases in between. This CDR3 is built from 14 residues. CDR3: CASSRPGDSTEAFF. In DNA form, the CDR3 reads TGTGCCAGCAGTCGACCGGGGGATTCCACTGAAGCTTTCTTT.

The chain employs TRBV7-2 and TRBJ2-3; D is perhaps TRBD1 or TRBD2 (6 bases each). V was clipped by 5 bases and J by 2 bases, with 17 bases between them. Germline values: CDR1 SGHTA, CDR2 FQGNSA. The CDR3 has 16 residues. In nucleotides, the CDR3 is TGTGCCAGCAGCCCCCCCTCCGGGGGCGTCACAGATACGCAGTATTTT. Translating gives CASSPPSGGVTDTQYF.

CDR3 in amino acids: CASLSGTPNTGELFF. As DNA, the CDR3 is TGTGCCAGCTTATCCGGGACACCTAACACCGGGGAGCTGTTTTTT. The rearrangement joins TRBV18 to TRBJ2-2; D is possibly TRBD1 (6 bases). Trimming removed 7 bases at V and 2 bases at J, with 14 bases between. The germline gives CDR1 KGHSH, CDR2 LQKENI. This CDR3 comprises 15 residues.

The gene calls are TRBV11-2 and TRBJ1-4, with 11 bases that match TRBD1. The junction had 16 bases not matched to a gene; V was cut back by 5 bases and J by 8 bases. Germline values: CDR1 SGHAT, CDR2 FQNNGV. The CDR3 is 18 residues long. CDR3 sequence (DNA): TGTGCCAGCAGCGCGACGGGGACAGGGGGTCTCGTTGGAGAAAAACTGTTTTTT. Its translation is CASSATGTGGLVGEKLFF. The full variable domain, rest sourced from reference TRBV11-2 and TRBJ1-4, is EAGVAQSPRYKIIEKRQSVAFWCNPISGHATLYWYQQILGQGPKLLIQFQNNGVVDDSQLPKDRFSAERLKGVDSTLKIQPAKLEDSAVYLCASSATGTGGLVGEKLFFGSGTQLSVL.

There are a few counts of this clonotype. J is TRBJ1-5 and V is TRBV28; the match to TRBD1 covers 8 bases. This CDR3 is 17 amino acids long. Germline V CDR1 and CDR2: MDHEN, SYDVKM. V dropped 3 bases and J dropped 2; count of bases not matched to a gene: 9. CDR3 in DNA: TGTGCCAGCAGTTTCGGACAGGGCGATTCGGGCAATCAGCCCCAGCATTTT. It encodes CASSFGQGDSGNQPQHF.

This clonotype was seen a handful of times. The gene calls are TRBV10-3 and TRBJ1-2, with a tentative D call TRBD1 (5 bases). Per the germline V gene, CDR1 is ENHRY and CDR2 is SYGVKD. The CDR3 covers 15 residues. V was shortened by 6 bases and J by 8 bases, with 22 bases between the two germline ends. CDR3 in DNA: TGTGCCATCAGGATGGGGGACTCCAATTTCGAGGGCTACACCTTC. Translating it yields CAIRMGDSNFEGYTF.

This clonotype was counted a few times. The J gene is TRBJ2-1, the V gene TRBV29-1; D is possibly TRBD2 (6 bases). Between the trimmed V and J ends, which lost 5 bases and 2 bases, there was a span of 19 bases. Germline V gives CDR1 SQVTM, CDR2 ANQGSEA. The CDR3 length is 16 residues. CDR3 region: CSVKGSGEWAYNEQFF. The CDR3 coding sequence is TGCAGCGTTAAGGGTTCGGGGGAGTGGGCCTACAATGAGCAGTTCTTC.

As regards this clonotype: Given a much more abundant clone one base away, this may be a read error. The rearrangement links TRBV10-3 to TRBJ1-1; tentative D call: TRBD1 (5 bases). The V gene's germline CDR1 is ENHRY and CDR2 SYGVKD. Trimming shortened V by 6 bases and J by 2 bases, and 13 bases separated the two germline ends. CDR3 length: 14 amino acids. The CDR3 protein is CAIRRQCDNTEAFF. The CDR3 coding sequence is TGTGCCATCAGAAGACAGTGCGATAACACTGAAGCTTTCTTT.

The V and J genes are TRBV29-1 and TRBJ2-7; D might be TRBD2 (5 bases). Germline CDR1 and CDR2: SQVTM and ANQGSEA. Trimming took off 3 bases at V and 3 bases at J, with 6 bases between the two ends. The CDR3 length is 11 residues. CDR3 amino acids: CSVEAGYEQYF. The CDR3 DNA is TGCAGCGTTGAGGCGGGCTACGAGCAGTACTTC.

Regarding this clonotype: This may be a read error, as it is one base from a much larger clone. The chain has TRBV12-3 or TRBV12-4 and TRBJ2-1, with D hard to call. This CDR3 has 15 residues. Trimming stripped 1 base from V and 5 bases from J, with 12 bases between. CDR3 nucleotide sequence: TGTGCCAGCAGTTTAGACAGTACTGTGGACAATGAGCAGTTCTTC. Translating gives CASSLDSTVDNEQFF.

This chain uses TRBV5-1 with TRBJ1-1; 8 nucleotides agree with TRBD1. Germline trimming cut 4 bases from V and 4 bases from J; bases unmatched to any gene: 12. This CDR3 is 16 amino acids long. Germline V gives CDR1 SGHRS, CDR2 YFSETQ. CDR3 sequence reads: CASSPRTGSGFTEAFF. The CDR3 DNA follows: TGCGCCAGCAGCCCAAGGACAGGGTCAGGTTTCACTGAAGCTTTCTTT.

This chain connects TRBV2 to TRBJ2-1; TRBD2 matches 8 bases. Germline-derived CDR1 and CDR2 are SNHLY and FYNNEI. J was trimmed by 4 bases and V by 3 bases; bases with no gene match: 5. CDR3 size: 15 residues. The CDR3 DNA reads as TGTGCCAGCAGTGATTTGGGACTAGGGTACAATGAGCAGTTCTTC. This encodes CASSDLGLGYNEQFF.

There are a few counts of this clonotype. The chain carries TRBV5-1 and TRBJ2-7; D is tentatively TRBD1 or TRBD2 (5 bases each). This CDR3 contains 13 residues. The germline CDR1 and CDR2 sequences are SGHRS and YFSETQ. The V gene lost 3 bases and the J gene lost 5 bases, with 12 bases spanning the gap. This chain's CDR3 is CASSSGPWNEQYF. CDR3 nucleotides: TGCGCCAGCAGCTCGGGACCTTGGAACGAGCAGTACTTC.

This clonotype was recorded at least ten times. The chain recombines TRBV12-3 or TRBV12-4 with TRBJ2-5, with D possibly matching TRBD1 (6 bases). The CDR3 has 14 residues. Trimming shortened V by 2 bases and J by 5 bases, and 12 bases separated the two germline ends. CDR3 sequence (DNA): TGTGCCAGCAGTTTAAGAAGACAGGCCGAGACCCAGTACTTC. This sequence encodes CASSLRRQAETQYF.

This clonotype was counted only a few times. V gene TRBV28 combines with J gene TRBJ2-7; D remains unclear. The germline V gene encodes CDR1 MDHEN and CDR2 SYDVKM. Trimming removed 5 bases from V and 4 bases from J, with 15 bases in between. This CDR3 region has 14 residues. The CDR3 nucleotides read TGTGCCAGCAGTCTTTTTGGAGCACTATACGAGCAGTACTTC. Its translation: CASSLFGALYEQYF.

In its sample, this clonotype was seen a few times. The rearrangement uses TRBV20-1 and TRBJ2-7; 14 bases line up with TRBD2. From germline, CDR1 is DFQATT and CDR2 SNEGSKA (reference sequence). CDR3 length equals 17 residues. Trimming removed 3 bases from V and 6 bases from J; junction bases left unmatched: 13. The chain's CDR3 is CSASGAGTSGSNGEQYF. Here the CDR3 DNA reads TGCAGTGCTAGTGGGGCCGGGACTAGCGGGAGTAACGGCGAGCAGTACTTC.

The genes are TRBV7-8 and TRBJ2-7, with 9 nucleotides matching TRBD2. V lost 0 bases to trimming and J lost 2 bases; unmatched junction nucleotides: 5. The germline V gene has CDR1 SGHVS and CDR2 FQNEAQ. The CDR3 is 16 amino acids. The CDR3 spells CASSLALAGTPYEQYF. The CDR3 DNA reads as TGTGCCAGCAGCTTAGCCCTAGCGGGGACACCCTACGAGCAGTACTTC. The whole variable domain, remainder taken from reference TRBV7-8 and TRBJ2-7, is GAGVSQSPRYKVAKRGQDVALRCDPISGHVSLFWYQQALGQGPEFLTYFQNEAQLDKSGLPSDRFFAERPEGSVSTLKIQRTQQEDSAVYLCASSLALAGTPYEQYFGPGTRLTVT.

This clonotype was detected a few times. The chain combines TRBV24-1 with TRBJ2-2; tentatively, D is TRBD1 (6 bases). V dropped 7 bases and J dropped 2 bases, with 10 bases sitting between them. Germline V gene lookup returns CDR1 KGHDR and CDR2 SFDVKD. The CDR3 consists of 14 residues. The CDR3 region has the DNA TGTGCCACCAGCAGACAGGCTAACACCGGGGAGCTGTTTTTT. Translating gives CATSRQANTGELFF.

The chain joins TRBV7-6 to TRBJ2-3; 12 nucleotides line up with TRBD2. Germline lookup yields CDR1 SGHVS and CDR2 FNYEAQ. The CDR3 loop spans 16 amino acids. Germline trimming cut 3 bases from V and 9 bases from J; bases unmatched to any gene: 10. The DNA of the CDR3 is TGTGCCAGCAGCTTTTCCTCTAGCGGGGGGGCTGGAACGCAGTATTTT. This codes for CASSFSSSGGAGTQYF.

This chain uses TRBV11-2 with TRBJ2-5; 7 bases fit TRBD1. The CDR3 has 14 residues. The germline V gene has CDR1 SGHAT and CDR2 FQNNGV. V lost 2 bases, J lost 3 bases, and 3 bases stayed unmatched. This CDR3 reads CASSLHGTEETQYF. The CDR3 nucleotides read TGTGCCAGCAGCTTACACGGGACAGAAGAGACCCAGTACTTC. The full variable domain, rest sourced from reference TRBV11-2 and TRBJ2-5, is EAGVAQSPRYKIIEKRQSVAFWCNPISGHATLYWYQQILGQGPKLLIQFQNNGVVDDSQLPKDRFSAERLKGVDSTLKIQPAKLEDSAVYLCASSLHGTEETQYFGPGTRLLVL.

V is TRBV28 and J is TRBJ2-7, with a weak D call TRBD1 (6 bases). Looked up from germline, CDR1 is MDHEN and CDR2 is SYDVKM. The CDR3 runs to 16 residues. The V end lost 1 base, the J end lost 0 bases, and 13 bases lay between the germline ends. The chain's CDR3 is CASSLLTDRSSYEQYF. The CDR3 region has the DNA TGTGCCAGCAGTTTATTGACAGACAGGAGCTCCTACGAGCAGTACTTC.

The chain couples TRBV5-1 to TRBJ2-3; maybe TRBD2 (5 bases). Germline V gene lookup returns CDR1 SGHRS and CDR2 YFSETQ. Trimming cost V 2 bases and J 2 bases, with 9 bases left between them. The CDR3 runs 14 residues. This CDR3 reads CASSFSGYTDTQYF. Written as DNA, the CDR3 is TGCGCCAGCAGCTTCAGCGGTTACACAGATACGCAGTATTTT.

The chain links TRBV12-3 or TRBV12-4 to TRBJ1-6; no reliable D call. V was clipped by 6 bases and J by 0 bases, with 15 bases between them. The length of the CDR3 is 17 residues. DNA for the CDR3: TGTGCCAGCAGCTATGGACGGCTAAGCTCCTATAATTCACCCCTCCACTTT. Protein sequence: CASSYGRLSSYNSPLHF.

This clonotype was found a few times. The gene calls are TRBV7-6 and TRBJ2-2, with D perhaps matching TRBD1 or TRBD2 (5 bases each). The CDR3 length is 16 residues. The germline CDR1 and CDR2 sequences are SGHVS and FNYEAQ. V lost 2 bases and J lost 5, with 15 bases in between. CDR3 amino acids: CASSLPRSEGTGELFF. The CDR3 coding sequence is TGTGCCAGCAGCTTACCCCGGTCCGAGGGGACCGGGGAGCTGTTTTTT.

This clonotype turned up a few times. The chain couples TRBV4-3 to TRBJ1-6; D is perhaps TRBD1 (6 bases). Germline CDR1 is LGHNA and CDR2 is YSLEER. The CDR3 sequence is 16 residues long. The V end was cut by 1 base, the J end by 7 bases, with 14 bases between. This chain's CDR3 is CASSQGLGGRNSPLHF. In DNA, the CDR3 is TGCGCCAGCAGCCAAGGCCTCGGGGGGCGAAATTCACCCCTCCACTTT.

This clonotype was picked up a small number of times. The chain employs TRBV12-3 or TRBV12-4 and TRBJ1-3, with TRBD1 as a possible D gene (5 bases). This CDR3 contains 13 residues. Trimming removed 3 bases at V and 5 bases at J, with 8 bases between. CDR3 amino acids: CASSFGHRNTIYF. In DNA, the CDR3 is TGTGCCAGCAGTTTCGGACACAGAAACACCATATATTTT.

This clonotype was counted a few times. The genes are TRBV6-1 and TRBJ1-5; TRBD1 matches 10 bases. V was pared by 6 bases and J by 4 bases, with 6 bases of the junction left unmatched. Germline V gene sequence: CDR1 MNHNS, CDR2 SASEGT. The CDR3 is made up of 15 amino acids. Here the CDR3 DNA reads TGTGCCAGCAGACCCCCGGGACAGGGGAATCAGCCCCAGCATTTT. The encoded protein is CASRPPGQGNQPQHF.

The V and J genes are TRBV5-1 and TRBJ1-3; D call uncertain. This CDR3 is built from 18 residues. The germline V gene has CDR1 SGHRS and CDR2 YFSETQ. Trimming shortened V by 0 bases and J by 0 bases, and 16 bases separated the two germline ends. The CDR3 spells CASSLAGFVTSSGNTIYF. The DNA of the CDR3 is TGCGCCAGCAGCTTGGCCGGTTTCGTCACGAGCTCTGGAAACACCATATATTTT.

The chain uses TRBV7-2 and TRBJ2-3, with 7 bases aligning to TRBD2. Losses at the gene ends were 5 bases for V and 10 bases for J; bases not matched to a gene: 9. The CDR3 is 13 residues long. CDR1 SGHTA and CDR2 FQGNSA come from the germline V gene. CDR3 residues: CASSPDERDAQYF. CDR3 DNA sequence: TGTGCCAGCAGCCCAGATGAGCGGGATGCGCAGTATTTT. The full variable domain, its missing parts supplied by reference TRBV7-2 and TRBJ2-3, is GAGVSQSPSNKVTEKGKDVELRCDPISGHTALYWYRQSLGQGLEFLIYFQGNSAPDKSGLPSDRFSAERTGGSVSTLTIQRTQQEDSAVYLCASSPDERDAQYFGPGTRLTVL.

CDR3 amino acids: CASSPSSGVTTDTQYF. The CDR3 DNA sequence: TGCGCCAGCAGCCCTTCTAGCGGGGTAACCACAGATACGCAGTATTTT. The chain recombines TRBV5-1 with TRBJ2-3; 9 bases align to TRBD2. Germline CDR1 reads SGHRS; CDR2 reads YFSETQ. CDR3 length equals 16 residues. V trimming: 4 bases; J trimming: 2 bases; junction bases outside the gene matches: 8.